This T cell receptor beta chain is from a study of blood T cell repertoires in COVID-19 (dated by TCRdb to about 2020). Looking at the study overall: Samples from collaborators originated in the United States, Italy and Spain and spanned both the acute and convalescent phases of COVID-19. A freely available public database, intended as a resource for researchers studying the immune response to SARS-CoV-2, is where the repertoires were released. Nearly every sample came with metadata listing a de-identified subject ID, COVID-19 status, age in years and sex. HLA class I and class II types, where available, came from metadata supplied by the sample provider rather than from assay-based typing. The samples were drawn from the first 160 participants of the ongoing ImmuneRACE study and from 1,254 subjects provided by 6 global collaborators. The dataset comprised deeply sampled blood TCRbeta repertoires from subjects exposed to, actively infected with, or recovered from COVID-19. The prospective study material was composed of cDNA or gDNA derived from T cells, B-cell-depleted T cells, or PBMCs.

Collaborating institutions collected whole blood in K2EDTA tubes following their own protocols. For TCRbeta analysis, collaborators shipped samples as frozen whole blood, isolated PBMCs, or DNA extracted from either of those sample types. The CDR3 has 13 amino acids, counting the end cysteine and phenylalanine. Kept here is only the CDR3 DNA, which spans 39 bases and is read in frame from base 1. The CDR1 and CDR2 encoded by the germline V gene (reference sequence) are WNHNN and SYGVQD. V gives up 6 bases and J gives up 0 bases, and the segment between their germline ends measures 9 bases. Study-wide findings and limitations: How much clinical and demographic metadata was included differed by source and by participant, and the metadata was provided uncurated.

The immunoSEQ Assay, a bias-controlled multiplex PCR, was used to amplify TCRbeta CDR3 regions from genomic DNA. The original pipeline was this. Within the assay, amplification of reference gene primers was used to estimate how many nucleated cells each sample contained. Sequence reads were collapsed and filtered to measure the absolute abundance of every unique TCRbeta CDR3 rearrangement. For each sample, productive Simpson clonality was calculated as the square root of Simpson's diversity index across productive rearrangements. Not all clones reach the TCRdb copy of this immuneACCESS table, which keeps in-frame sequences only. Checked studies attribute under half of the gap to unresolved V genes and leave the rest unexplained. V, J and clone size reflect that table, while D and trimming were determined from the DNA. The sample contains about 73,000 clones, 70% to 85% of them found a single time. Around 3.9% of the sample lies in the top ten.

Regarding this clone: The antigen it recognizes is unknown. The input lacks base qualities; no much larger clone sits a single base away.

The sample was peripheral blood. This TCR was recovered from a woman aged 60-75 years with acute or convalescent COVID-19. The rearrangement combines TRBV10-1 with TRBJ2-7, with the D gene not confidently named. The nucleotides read TGCGCCAGCAGCCCCCCCCGCTCCTACGAGCAGTACTTC. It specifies CASSPPRSYEQYF.